Listed below are T cell receptor beta chains from one sample, sequenced in a study of shared clonotypes between healthy human individuals. Libraries were prepared by immunoSEQ multiplex PCR; TCRdb keeps only in-frame clonotypes and omits some of them. The sample has roughly 770,000 clones; just over 95% are singletons. Sequences were obtained from naive CD8+ T cells sorted from blood. The receptors were sampled from a man younger than 45 in good health. The CDR3 runs from the conserved cysteine through the conserved F or W.

TRBV4-1,CASSQGIGSSPTNEKLFF
TRBV7-2,CASSLSGTGVLGTDTQYF
TRBV29-1,CSAWTSGLNNEQFF
TRBV7-9,CASSTPSTTRFYGYTF
TRBV18,CASSGAGGPSNEQFF
TRBV7-2,CASSLEGAETQYF
TRBV4-3,CASSQGTKSYEQYF
TRBV11-2,CASSLGSLNTEAFF
TRBV14,CASSHTGTTFYEQYF
TRBV15,CATRRLAGDGETQYF
TRBV9,CASSARTGGNEQFF
TRBV6-5,CASSTGTLYNEQFF
TRBV4-3,CASSPRQGFYNEQFF
TRBV29-1,CSVEPGSHNEQFF
TRBV19,CASSLRSGANVLTF
TRBV27,CARQLPRQGTADTEAFF
TRBV29-1,CSVAGEGGVQYF
TRBV5-6,CASSLQGIPYEQYF
TRBV28,CASSLLVSYEQYF
TRBV6-1,CASSEALLGLRQETQYF